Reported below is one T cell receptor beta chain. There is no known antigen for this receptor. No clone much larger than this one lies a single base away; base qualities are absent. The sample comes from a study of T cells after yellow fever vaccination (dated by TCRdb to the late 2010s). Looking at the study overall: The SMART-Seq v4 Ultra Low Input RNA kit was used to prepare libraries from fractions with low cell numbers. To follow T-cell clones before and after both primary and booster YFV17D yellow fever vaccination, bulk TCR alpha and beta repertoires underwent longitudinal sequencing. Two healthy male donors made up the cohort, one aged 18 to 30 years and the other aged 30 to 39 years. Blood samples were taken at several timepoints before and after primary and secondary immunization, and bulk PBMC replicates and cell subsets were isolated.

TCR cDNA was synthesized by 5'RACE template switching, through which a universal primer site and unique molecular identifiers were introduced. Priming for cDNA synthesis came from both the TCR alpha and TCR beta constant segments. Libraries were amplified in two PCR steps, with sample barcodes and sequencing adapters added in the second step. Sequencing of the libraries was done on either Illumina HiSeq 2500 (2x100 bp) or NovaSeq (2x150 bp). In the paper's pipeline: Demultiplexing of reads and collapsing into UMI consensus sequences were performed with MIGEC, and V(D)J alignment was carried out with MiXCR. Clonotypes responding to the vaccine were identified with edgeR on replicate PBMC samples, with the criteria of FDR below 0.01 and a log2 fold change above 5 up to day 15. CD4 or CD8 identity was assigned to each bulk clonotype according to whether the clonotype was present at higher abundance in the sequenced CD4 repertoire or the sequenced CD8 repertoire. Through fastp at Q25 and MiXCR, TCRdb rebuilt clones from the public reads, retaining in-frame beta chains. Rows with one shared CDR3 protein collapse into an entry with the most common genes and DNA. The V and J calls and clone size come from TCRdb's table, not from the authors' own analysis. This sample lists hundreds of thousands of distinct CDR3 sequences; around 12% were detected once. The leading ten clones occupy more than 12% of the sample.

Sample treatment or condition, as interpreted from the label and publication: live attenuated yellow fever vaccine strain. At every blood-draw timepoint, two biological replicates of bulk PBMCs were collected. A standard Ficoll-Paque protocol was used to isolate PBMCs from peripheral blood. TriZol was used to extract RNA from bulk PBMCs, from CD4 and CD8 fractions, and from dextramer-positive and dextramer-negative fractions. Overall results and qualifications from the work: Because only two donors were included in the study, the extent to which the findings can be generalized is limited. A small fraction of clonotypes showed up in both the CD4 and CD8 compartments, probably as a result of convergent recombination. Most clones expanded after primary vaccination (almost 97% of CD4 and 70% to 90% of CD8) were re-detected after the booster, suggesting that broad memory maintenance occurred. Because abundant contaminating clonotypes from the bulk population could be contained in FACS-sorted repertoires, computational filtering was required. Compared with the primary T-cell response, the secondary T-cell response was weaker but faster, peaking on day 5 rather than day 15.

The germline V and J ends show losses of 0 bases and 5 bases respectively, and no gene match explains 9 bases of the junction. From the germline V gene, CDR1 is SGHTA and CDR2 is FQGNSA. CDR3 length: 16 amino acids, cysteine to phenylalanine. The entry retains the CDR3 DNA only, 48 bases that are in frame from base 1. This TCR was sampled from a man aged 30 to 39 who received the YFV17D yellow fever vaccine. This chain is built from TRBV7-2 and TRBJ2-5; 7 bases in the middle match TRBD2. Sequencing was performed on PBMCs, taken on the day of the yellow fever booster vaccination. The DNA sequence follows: TGTGCCAGCAGCTTAGCCCCCGCGGGAGCGGTGGAGACCCAGTACTTC. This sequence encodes CASSLAPAGAVETQYF.